The TCR beta chain under discussion was sequenced for a study of CXCR3-negative and CXCR3-positive naive CD8 T cells. On this clonotype: Antigen unknown.

Germline CDR1 and CDR2: MNHNY and SVGAGI (reference sequence). The CDR3 contains 17 residues. The libraries of TRB cDNA were constructed through 5' RACE using UMI labels. Reanalyzing the 5' RACE reads, TCRdb keeps one entry per CDR3 protein, without DNA. The sample table sets out around 140,000 distinct CDR3 sequences. Findings and caveats of the study: CXCR3-positive naive cells had TRB CDR3s that were more hydrophobic than CXCR3-negative naive cells had. Because surface CD5 did not distinguish the naive subsets, TCR strength was inferred from TRB CDR3 properties. Naive CXCR3-positive and CXCR3-negative cells shared TRBV-TRBJ usage; memory cells diverged. Memory CD8+ cells showed much lower diversity, while both naive subsets displayed comparably high diversity.

CD45RO-CCR7+CD27+CD95- marked naive CD8+ T cells. This chain uses TRBV6-6 with TRBJ2-7; absent DNA, TCRdb's TRBD2 call cannot be checked. Sequences were obtained from naive CXCR3+ CD8+ T cells from blood. Subset of the sample: CD45RO-CCR7+CD27+CD95- naive CD8+ T cells expressing CXCR3 (TNR3+). The TCR sequence derives from a human donor in good health. Some clones in this sample may be carry-over from other donors' samples. CDR3 sequence reads: CASSLGSGTLPSYEQYF.